The T cell receptor (beta chain) under discussion was sequenced for a study of blood T cell repertoires in COVID-19 (dated by TCRdb to about 2020). Regarding the research as a whole: Samples covering the acute and convalescent phases of COVID-19 were provided by collaborators in the United States, Italy and Spain. Sample metadata almost always included a de-identified subject ID, COVID-19 status, age in years and sex. Where available, HLA class I and class II types were taken from metadata supplied by the sample provider and were not determined by assay-based typing. The material from the prospective study consisted of cDNA or gDNA derived from T cells, B-cell-depleted T cells, or PBMCs. The dataset comprised deeply sampled blood TCRbeta repertoires from subjects exposed to, actively infected with, or recovered from COVID-19. Samples came from the ongoing ImmuneRACE study (first 160 participants) plus 1,254 subjects from 6 global collaborators. The repertoires were released in a freely available public database intended as a resource for research on the immune response to SARS-CoV-2. Beyond this particular receptor, the publication reports: The quantity of clinical and demographic metadata differed by source and by participant and was supplied without curation.

Concerning this clone itself: The antigen it recognizes is unknown. Base quality data are lacking; no much larger clone is found one base away.

Looking up the germline V gene (reference sequence) yields CDR1 MNHEY and CDR2 SMNVEV. Taken from cysteine to phenylalanine, the CDR3 has 14 residues. The only DNA kept is the CDR3, 42 bases in frame from the first base. V drops 8 bases and J drops 5 bases, leaving 18 bases in between. TCRbeta CDR3 regions were amplified from genomic DNA using the immunoSEQ Assay, a bias-controlled multiplex PCR. In the authors' own workflow: Within the assay, amplification of reference gene primers was used to estimate how many nucleated cells each sample contained. To quantify the absolute abundance of each unique TCRbeta CDR3 rearrangement, sequence reads were collapsed and filtered. Productive Simpson clonality was computed per sample as the square root of Simpson's diversity index over productive rearrangements. This is the immuneACCESS table as TCRdb keeps it, with only in-frame sequences that have V and J called. A part of the clones is gone; compared with another copy, unresolved V genes explain less than half, and the rest is unexplained. Clone size and the V and J calls come from that table; the DNA yielded D and trimming. This sample has about 120,000 clones in its table, and about four fifths of those were observed once. Jointly, the top ten make up under 20% of the sample.

Each collaborating institution followed its own protocols to collect whole blood in K2EDTA tubes. For TCRbeta analysis, collaborator samples were shipped as frozen whole blood, as isolated PBMCs, or as DNA extracted from either sample type. This TCR derives from a man aged 55 to 70 with active or convalescent COVID-19. Sequenced sample: peripheral blood. The chain joins TRBV27 to TRBJ2-5; TRBD2 might be the D gene, on 7 matching bases. The CDR3 region has the sequence CASSVGGGRETQYF. The DNA sequence is TGTGCCAGCTCCGTTGGGGGGGGCCGGGAGACCCAGTACTTC.